The rows below give T cell receptor beta chains drawn from one sample of a study of T cells after yellow fever vaccination. TCRdb recomputed calls from the 5' RACE reads with MiXCR, one row per CDR3 protein. The sample has about 58,000 distinct CDR3 sequences; approximately 7% are singletons. The sample in question was CD8+ T cells sorted from PBMCs, obtained on the day of the first yellow fever vaccination. The receptors come from a man younger than 35 who received the YFV17D yellow fever vaccine. Each CDR3 is given without its conserved first and last residue.

v_call: TRBV5-6; j_call: TRBJ2-3; cdr3_aa: ASSLALQGSSTDTQY
v_call: TRBV7-9; j_call: TRBJ2-1; cdr3_aa: ASSGGIAGGGGNEQF
v_call: TRBV30; j_call: TRBJ2-3; cdr3_aa: ACYLALGLAESTDTQY
v_call: TRBV6-2/TRBV6-3; j_call: TRBJ2-5; cdr3_aa: ASSYLAEAETQY
v_call: TRBV4-1; j_call: TRBJ2-1; cdr3_aa: ASSPKGREGSDEQF
v_call: TRBV27; j_call: TRBJ2-7; cdr3_aa: ASSFTPSYEQY
v_call: TRBV29-1; j_call: TRBJ2-2; cdr3_aa: SVGDPDRPGELF
v_call: TRBV29-1; j_call: TRBJ2-7; cdr3_aa: SVARDSYEQY
v_call: TRBV5-5; j_call: TRBJ2-3; cdr3_aa: ASSGDRVVNSDTQY
v_call: TRBV6-8; j_call: TRBJ2-5; cdr3_aa: ASSYTAADQETQY
v_call: TRBV6-5; j_call: TRBJ1-2; cdr3_aa: ASFWGNYGYT
v_call: TRBV19; j_call: TRBJ2-2; cdr3_aa: ASSIVSSTGELF
v_call: TRBV4-1; j_call: TRBJ1-2; cdr3_aa: ASSQGGPSYGYT
v_call: TRBV7-9; j_call: TRBJ2-5; cdr3_aa: ASSSTGGKSETQY
v_call: TRBV7-9; j_call: TRBJ1-1; cdr3_aa: ASSLSPRTSWDTEAF
v_call: TRBV6-5; j_call: TRBJ2-7; cdr3_aa: ASGGFSYEQY
v_call: TRBV20-1; j_call: TRBJ2-7; cdr3_aa: SAGAYLYEQY
v_call: TRBV4-1; j_call: TRBJ1-2; cdr3_aa: ASSQSSYYGYT
v_call: TRBV9; j_call: TRBJ2-5; cdr3_aa: ASSQHGGTPETQY
v_call: TRBV5-4; j_call: TRBJ1-3; cdr3_aa: ASRESGGGKTIY
v_call: TRBV27; j_call: TRBJ1-6; cdr3_aa: ASSLYAVSPLH
v_call: TRBV6-2/TRBV6-3; j_call: TRBJ2-3; cdr3_aa: ASSYTPEGLGEEPTDTQY
v_call: TRBV15; j_call: TRBJ2-1; cdr3_aa: ATSTKRGGHSEQF
v_call: TRBV19; j_call: TRBJ2-7; cdr3_aa: ASSIVLADEQY
v_call: TRBV6-2/TRBV6-3; j_call: TRBJ2-5; cdr3_aa: ASKIGATQY
v_call: TRBV12-3/TRBV12-4; j_call: TRBJ1-2; cdr3_aa: ASSLQGIYGYT